Listed here are 24 T cell receptor beta chains from one sample, sequenced in a study of tumor-infiltrating lymphocytes in primary liver carcinoma. Extraction of RNA together with DNA used 20-30 mg of unsorted bulk tissue. With a constant-region primer, TCR beta cDNA was made from about 0.5 ug of total RNA. Slightly modified ARM-PCR, run as three nested multiplex PCR rounds, produced the TCR beta libraries. It was with TRBV1-TRBV30 forward primers and a C-beta reverse primer that the first two PCR rounds were run, at about 10 cycles each. TCRdb re-called the multiplex PCR reads through MiXCR, storing one row per CDR3 protein. The repertoire includes about 66,000 distinct CDR3 sequences, about 65% of them detected once, and roughly 40% sits in the top ten. Material for sequencing was liver tumor tissue from sampling region 4. Subset reported: tumor region T4, right-lateral pole. These receptors were obtained from a man aged 40-49 years with primary liver carcinoma and hepatitis B virus infection.

Regarding this clonotype: At one end the junction does not follow the germline gene, possibly because of a read error. The chain uses TRBV5-6 and TRBJ2-1, with D tentatively TRBD2 (5 bases). The germline V gene encodes CDR1 SGHDT and CDR2 YYEEEE. The CDR3 has 15 residues. The CDR3 coding sequence is TGTTCCAGCAGCTTGCCCGGAACTAGACCCAATGAGCAGTTCTTC. This sequence encodes CSSSLPGTRPNEQFF.

This clonotype has ten or more counts. The CDR3 reads CASSQDDTETQYF. For the CDR3, the DNA is TGCGCCAGCAGCCAAGACGACACAGAGACCCAGTACTTC. The V call is TRBV4-1, the J call TRBJ2-5; no definite D call. Trimming cost V 0 bases and J 4 bases, with 6 bases left between them. CDR3 length: 13 residues. Germline CDR1 and CDR2: MGHRA and YSYEKL.

About this clonotype itself: This CDR3 fails to terminate in the conserved phenylalanine or tryptophan, so it likely reflects a read error. The chain combines TRBV11-2 with TRBJ2-1; 10 bases fit TRBD1. J lost 8 bases, V lost 7 bases, and 11 bases had no gene match. Germline assignment: CDR1 SGHAT and CDR2 FQNNGV. The CDR3 loop spans 15 amino acids. CDR3 amino acids: CASIFGTGAKDEQFL. CDR3 in DNA: TGTGCCAGCATCTTCGGGACAGGGGCTAAAGATGAGCAGTTCCTC.

Sample share makes this clonotype medium-sized. This chain's CDR3 is CASSQELAGGHEQYF. The DNA of the CDR3 is TGCGCCAGCAGCCAGGAGCTAGCGGGAGGGCACGAGCAGTACTTC. The chain is built from TRBV4-3 and TRBJ2-7; 12 bases fit TRBD2. The CDR3 extends over 15 amino acids. J gave up 5 bases and V 3 bases, and 5 bases lay outside the gene matches. The germline CDR1 and CDR2 sequences are LGHNA and YSLEER.

This chain connects TRBV6-2 or TRBV6-3 to TRBJ1-5; D is perhaps TRBD1 (5 bases). The J call may not be correct, given that the DNA end is closer to TRBJ2-3. Germline-derived CDR1 and CDR2 are MNHEY and SVGEGT. The CDR3 runs 14 residues. CDR3 loop: CASKRTTSNQPQYF. In DNA, the CDR3 is TGTGCCAGCAAGAGGACAACGAGCAATCAGCCCCAGTATTTT.

Points on this clonotype: Because the CDR3 is missing its conserved closing phenylalanine or tryptophan, this is likely a read error. This chain uses TRBV10-3 with TRBJ1-3; D is unclear. V was clipped by 4 bases and J by 10 bases, with 14 bases between them. CDR1 and CDR2 from the germline V gene are ENHRY and SYGVKD. CDR3 length: 13 amino acids. The CDR3 DNA follows: TGTGCCATCAGTGGGTCGGCCTTGAATACCATATATGTT. Residues: CAISGSALNTIYV.

Note on this clonotype: No conserved phenylalanine or tryptophan is present at the end of the CDR3, so a read error is the likely explanation. This chain's CDR3 is CASTPGTSGTYEQYS. The DNA of the CDR3 is TGCGCCAGCACGCCGGGGACTAGCGGGACCTACGAGCAGTACTCC. This chain links TRBV4-1 with TRBJ2-7; 13 positions match TRBD2. Germline trimming cut 7 bases from V and 2 bases from J; bases unmatched to any gene: 5. Germline V gene lookup returns CDR1 MGHRA and CDR2 YSYEKL. The CDR3 spans 15 residues.

On this clonotype: Germline and junction disagree at one end, which may indicate a read error. This chain connects TRBV12-3 or TRBV12-4 to TRBJ1-5; tentatively, D is TRBD1 (5 bases). This CDR3 has 13 amino acids. This CDR3 is CASSLGVLQPLHF. The CDR3 DNA reads TGTGCCAGTAGTTTGGGGGTCCTGCAGCCCCTGCATTTT.

A few counts support this clonotype. The V gene is TRBV7-9, the J gene TRBJ2-3, with 7 bases matching TRBD2. This CDR3 is 14 amino acids long. V was pared by 10 bases and J by 4 bases, with 11 bases of the junction left unmatched. Per germline, CDR1 SEHNR and CDR2 FQNEAQ (reference sequence). For the CDR3, the DNA is TGTGCCACTCGCCTTGCGGGAGTCCCAGATACGCAGTATTTT. The encoded protein is CATRLAGVPDTQYF.

About this clonotype itself: Because the CDR3 is missing its conserved closing phenylalanine or tryptophan, this is likely a read error. This sequence joins TRBV5-4 and TRBJ2-1, with D possibly TRBD2 on 6 matching bases. This CDR3 contains 13 residues. Looked up from germline, CDR1 is SGHNT and CDR2 is YYREEE (reference sequence). The chain's CDR3 is CTNSLRDYNEQFL. CDR3 bases: TGTACCAACAGCTTGCGGGATTACAATGAGCAGTTCTTG.

DNA for the CDR3: TGCAGCGCCAGGGAGGATACAGGATCTTATGGCTACACCTTC. Residues: CSAREDTGSYGYTF. The chain carries TRBV29-1 and TRBJ1-2, with a tentative D call TRBD1 (5 bases). This CDR3 comprises 14 residues. Germline V gives CDR1 SQVTM, CDR2 ANQGSEA. Trimming stripped 7 bases from V and 5 bases from J, with 20 bases between.

J is TRBJ1-1 and V is TRBV12-3 or TRBV12-4, with D possibly being TRBD1 (6 bases). The CDR3 extends over 13 amino acids. This chain's CDR3 is CVNNFSGAAEAFF. DNA for the CDR3: TGTGTCAACAATTTTTCAGGGGCCGCTGAAGCTTTCTTT.

Concerning this clonotype: The germline gene is not matched at one end of the junction; a read error may be the cause. The V and J genes are TRBV29-1 and TRBJ2-3; no firm D call. The CDR3 consists of 12 residues. Germline V CDR1 and CDR2: SQVTM, ANQGSEA. CDR3 DNA sequence: TGCAGAGTTGGGCAGGAAGGCGATACGAAGTATTTT. Amino acid sequence: CRVGQEGDTKYF.

With respect to this clonotype: This may be a read error: a much more frequent sequence differs by one nucleotide. This chain links TRBV28 with TRBJ2-1, with no clear D. CDR1 and CDR2 (germline): MDHEN, SYDVKM. CDR3 length: 12 residues. The CDR3 DNA follows: TGTGTCAGCTCCCAGCTGAACAATGAGCAGTTCTTC. Amino acids: CVSSQLNNEQFF.

About this clonotype: A much larger clone sits a single nucleotide away, making a read error possible. The CDR3 region is CVSSDAGYEQYF. The CDR3 coding sequence is TGTGTCAGCAGTGATGCGGGCTACGAGCAGTACTTC. This chain connects TRBV2 to TRBJ2-7; D is possibly TRBD2 (5 bases). The CDR3 extends over 12 amino acids. Germline V lookup: CDR1 SNHLY, CDR2 FYNNEI.

As concerns this clonotype: A much larger clone is a single base away; this may be a read error. This chain connects TRBV4-2 to TRBJ1-2; D is possibly TRBD1 (5 bases). Trimming pared 5 bases from V and 6 bases from J, leaving 16 bases between. CDR3 length: 14 amino acids. Germline-derived CDR1 and CDR2 are LGHNA and YNFKEQ. This CDR3 reads CASSALDGDHGYTF. For the CDR3, the DNA is TGTGCCAGCAGCGCCCTTGATGGGGACCATGGCTACACCTTC.

This clonotype showed up just a few times. The V and J genes are TRBV2 and TRBJ1-1; maybe TRBD1 (6 bases). The germline V gene encodes CDR1 SNHLY and CDR2 FYNNEI. There are 14 residues in the CDR3. V was clipped by 4 bases and J by 5 bases, with 14 bases between them. The CDR3 spells CASSASGGLTEAFF. CDR3 in DNA: TGTGCCAGCAGTGCCAGTGGGGGCTTGACTGAAGCTTTCTTT. Full variable domain (missing parts from reference TRBV2 and TRBJ1-1): EPEVTQTPSHQVTQMGQEVILRCVPISNHLYFYWYRQILGQKVEFLVSFYNNEISEKSEIFDDQFSVERPDGSNFTLKIRSTKLEDSAMYFCASSASGGLTEAFFGQGTRLTVV.

This rearrangement joins TRBV11-2 to TRBJ1-1, with a tentative D call TRBD1 (6 bases). The CDR3 runs 16 residues. Trimming stripped 11 bases from V and 4 bases from J, with 26 bases between. The germline CDR1 and CDR2 sequences are SGHAT and FQNNGV. The CDR3 coding sequence is TGTGCCGGCCGCCGAGGTAGGGCAGGGGTCCTCACTGAAGCTTTCTTT. This codes for CAGRRGRAGVLTEAFF.

The chain combines TRBV12-3 or TRBV12-4 with TRBJ2-1; D could derive from TRBD1 or TRBD2 (7 bases each). The CDR3 is made up of 13 amino acids. V was trimmed by 9 bases and J by 8 bases, leaving 17 bases between them. This CDR3 reads CASSQGGRDEQFF. The CDR3 DNA follows: TGTGCCAGTAGCCAGGGGGGGAGGGATGAGCAGTTCTTC.

Turning to this clonotype: Here the CDR3 omits its conserved ending phenylalanine or tryptophan, so a read error is the likely source. CDR3 bases: TGTACCAGCAGTGAAATAACCGGGACCTACGAGCAGTACCTC. It encodes CTSSEITGTYEQYL. The rearrangement links TRBV6-1 to TRBJ2-7; D might be TRBD2 (5 bases). The germline CDR1 and CDR2 sequences are MNHNS and SASEGT. This CDR3 spans 14 amino acids.

Many counts were recorded for this clonotype. This rearrangement joins TRBV28 to TRBJ2-7; D ambiguous. There are 13 residues in the CDR3. CDR1 and CDR2 (germline): MDHEN, SYDVKM. The V and J ends lost 2 bases and 1 base respectively, with 6 bases between them. CDR3 region: CASSLPESYEQYF. The DNA of the CDR3 is TGTGCCAGCAGTTTACCCGAATCCTACGAGCAGTACTTC. Full variable domain (outside the CDR3, taken from reference TRBV28 and TRBJ2-7): DVKVTQSSRYLVKRTGEKVFLECVQDMDHENMFWYRQDPGLGLRLIYFSYDVKMKEKGDIPEGYSVSREKKERFSLILESASTNQTSMYLCASSLPESYEQYFGPGTRLTVT.

The rearrangement uses TRBV12-3 or TRBV12-4 and TRBJ2-3; 7 bases match TRBD1. Losses at the gene ends were 4 bases for V and 7 bases for J; bases not matched to a gene: 17. CDR3 length: 17 residues. The CDR3 region is CASSYRRDSLVTYTQYF. As DNA, the CDR3 is TGTGCCAGCAGTTATCGTCGGGACAGTTTAGTTACATATACGCAGTATTTT.

Only one count was recorded for this clonotype. A much more abundant neighbour one base away suggests this may be a read error. The V gene is TRBV29-1, the J gene TRBJ2-7; 7 nucleotides agree with TRBD2. Germline CDR1 and CDR2: SQVTM and ANQGSEA. CDR3 size: 13 residues. The CDR3 bases are TGCAGCGTCTCAGCGGGGAGCTTCTACGGGCAGTACTTC. Translated, it gives CSVSAGSFYGQYF.

The chain has TRBV29-1 and TRBJ1-2, with no clear D. Germline CDR1 reads SQVTM; CDR2 reads ANQGSEA. The length of the CDR3 is 11 residues. V gave up 2 bases and J gave up 5 bases, with 6 bases separating them. CDR3 sequence (DNA): TGCAGCGTTGAAATCGAATATGGCTACACCTTC. Residues: CSVEIEYGYTF.